These T cell receptor beta chains were read from a single sample in a study of blood T cells in healthy people across ages. TCRdb called the 5' RACE reads again in MiXCR, with one record for every CDR3 protein. This sample carries 1.5 million to 2 million distinct CDR3 sequences, less than 50% of them seen once, and the ten largest clones take approximately 2.1%. The specimen sequenced was blood. All receptors come from a woman aged 40 to 49 in good health. Both conserved end residues are part of each CDR3. D genes are given only for firm matches. Expanded clones get a size class; other rows say once, few or many, or leave the size out.

CDR3aa,CDR3nt,d_gene,v_gene,abundance,j_gene
CASSRGTEFYEQYF,TGCGCCAGCAGCCGCGGGACAGAGTTCTACGAGCAGTACTTC,NA,TRBV4-1,NA,TRBJ2-7
CASSPRLGGGAEQFF,TGTGCCAGCAGCCCCCGTCTTGGCGGGGGGGCTGAGCAGTTCTTC,TRBD2,TRBV7-8,NA,TRBJ2-1
CASSEAGLSTDTQYF,TGTGCCAGCAGTGAAGCGGGCCTGAGCACAGATACGCAGTATTTT,NA,TRBV6-1,once,TRBJ2-3
CASRWQAGGHYGYTF,TGTGCCAGCAGATGGCAGGCAGGGGGCCACTATGGCTACACCTTC,TRBD1,TRBV27,NA,TRBJ1-2
CASSYSIFISSFDEQFF,TGTGCCAGCAGTTACTCGATTTTTATAAGCTCCTTTGATGAGCAGTTCTTC,NA,TRBV6-5,few,TRBJ2-1
CATSRGAVGETQYF,TGTGCCACCAGCAGAGGGGCCGTCGGAGAGACCCAGTACTTC,NA,TRBV15,NA,TRBJ2-5
CASSYGSGDYEQYF,TGTGCCAGCAGTTATGGTAGCGGGGACTACGAGCAGTACTTC,TRBD2,TRBV6-5,few,TRBJ2-7
CSAGNRAYEQYF,TGCAGTGCTGGAAACAGGGCCTACGAGCAGTACTTC,NA,TRBV20-1,NA,TRBJ2-7
CASSRTGTVNNEQYF,TGTGCCAGCAGCCGAACCGGGACAGTTAACAATGAGCAGTACTTC,TRBD1,TRBV7-8,NA,TRBJ2-7
CASSSSGGHGDEQFF,TGCGCCAGCAGCTCTAGCGGGGGCCACGGAGATGAGCAGTTCTTC,TRBD2,TRBV4-3,few,TRBJ2-1
CASSKRSPRIQETQYF,TGTGCCAGCAGCAAAAGATCTCCACGAATTCAAGAGACCCAGTACTTC,NA,TRBV21-1,few,TRBJ2-5
CASSYSDTQAYEQYF,TGTGCCAGCAGTTACTCTGACACACAGGCCTACGAGCAGTACTTC,NA,TRBV6-5,NA,TRBJ2-7
CASSSRQLSEQYF,TGTGCCAGCAGCTCGAGACAGCTCTCGGAGCAGTACTTC,NA,TRBV7-2,few,TRBJ2-7
CSVTTSFADTQYF,TGCAGCGTGACGACTAGCTTTGCAGATACGCAGTATTTT,TRBD2,TRBV29-1,few,TRBJ2-3
CASSYSIQAMAPSAGYTF,TGTGCCAGCAGTTACTCGATACAGGCGATGGCCCCATCCGCGGGCTACACCTTC,NA,TRBV6-5,few,TRBJ1-2
CASSQLITRARYNEQFF,TGTGCCAGCAGTCAACTTATTACGAGAGCTAGGTACAATGAGCAGTTCTTC,NA,TRBV2,NA,TRBJ2-1
CASSLGNYRDRGPRSPLHF,TGTGCCAGCAGCTTAGGCAACTACCGGGACAGGGGACCTAGGTCACCCCTCCACTTT,TRBD1,TRBV11-2,few,TRBJ1-6
CASSHGTGEYQETQYF,TGTGCCAGCAGCCACGGGACAGGAGAGTACCAAGAGACCCAGTACTTC,TRBD1,TRBV4-2,few,TRBJ2-5
CASSPGAAQETQYF,TGTGCCAGCAGCCCAGGGGCCGCACAAGAGACCCAGTACTTC,NA,TRBV5-6,NA,TRBJ2-5
CSARDGQGYGYTF,TGCAGTGCTAGAGATGGACAGGGCTATGGCTACACCTTC,TRBD1,TRBV20-1,NA,TRBJ1-2
CASGVDSPQETQYF,TGTGCTAGTGGTGTGGACAGCCCCCAAGAGACCCAGTACTTC,NA,TRBV12-5,NA,TRBJ2-5
CASSQEWLAEGETQYF,TGCGCCAGCAGCCAAGAATGGCTAGCGGAGGGGGAGACCCAGTACTTC,TRBD2,TRBV4-1,NA,TRBJ2-5
CASRLGQLEAFF,TGTGCCAGCAGATTAGGCCAGTTAGAAGCTTTCTTT,NA,TRBV28,NA,TRBJ1-1
CASRLTGWIEAQYF,TGTGCCAGCAGACTTACAGGGTGGATAGAGGCCCAGTACTTC,NA,TRBV28,once,TRBJ2-7
CASSVATGVVPETQYF,TGTGCCAGCAGCGTAGCGACAGGGGTAGTTCCGGAGACCCAGTACTTC,TRBD1,TRBV9,NA,TRBJ2-5
CASSPRTGTNTEAFF,TGTGCCAGCAGCCCTAGGACAGGGACGAACACTGAAGCTTTCTTT,TRBD1,TRBV7-2,few,TRBJ1-1
CASSQTGTGFYEQFF,TGTGCCAGCAGCCAGACCGGGACAGGGTTCTACGAGCAGTTCTTC,TRBD1,TRBV3-1,few,TRBJ2-1
CSAQKGGDLAAQETQYF,TGCAGTGCACAAAAGGGTGGGGACCTAGCGGCTCAAGAGACCCAGTACTTC,TRBD2,TRBV20-1,NA,TRBJ2-5
CAISDQSANEQFF,TGTGCCATCAGTGATCAGAGTGCCAATGAGCAGTTCTTC,NA,TRBV10-3,NA,TRBJ2-1
CASSASGTGGYEQYF,TGTGCCAGCAGTGCGAGTGGGACAGGGGGCTACGAGCAGTACTTC,TRBD1,TRBV6-1,NA,TRBJ2-7
CASSEAEGYGYTF,TGTGCCAGCAGTGAGGCGGAGGGCTATGGCTACACCTTC,NA,TRBV2,NA,TRBJ1-2
CASSAGTGVEQYF,TGTGCCAGCAGTGCCGGGACAGGGGTCGAGCAGTACTTC,TRBD1,TRBV27,NA,TRBJ2-7
CASSFLGEFLNSPLHF,TGTGCCAGCAGCTTCTTGGGGGAATTTTTAAATTCACCCCTCCACTTT,NA,TRBV5-5,once,TRBJ1-6
CASSPGTGGARKEKLFF,TGTGCCAGCAGTCCCGGGACAGGGGGCGCGAGGAAGGAAAAACTGTTTTTT,TRBD1,TRBV6-1,NA,TRBJ1-4
CASSLRGQGAVSGANVLTF,TGTGCCAGCAGCCTTCGTGGACAGGGGGCTGTCTCTGGGGCCAACGTCCTGACTTTC,TRBD1,TRBV12-3/TRBV12-4,few,TRBJ2-6
CASSYEGAHVAFF,TGTGCCAGCAGTTACGAGGGTGCACATGTGGCTTTCTTT,NA,TRBV6-5,NA,TRBJ1-1
CASSLRPMSYNEQFF,TGTGCCAGCAGTTTGAGGCCTATGTCCTACAATGAGCAGTTCTTC,NA,TRBV27,NA,TRBJ2-1
CASSYSDRASSYNSPLHF,TGTGCCAGCAGTTATTCGGACAGGGCCAGCTCCTATAATTCACCCCTCCACTTT,TRBD1,TRBV6-5,NA,TRBJ1-6
CASSRGDRGDYEQYF,TGTGCCAGCAGCCGGGGTGACAGGGGCGACTACGAGCAGTACTTC,TRBD1,TRBV14,few,TRBJ2-7
CASSYSNRGRGDFVYEQYF,TGTGCCAGCAGTTACTCGAATAGGGGCAGGGGAGATTTTGTGTACGAGCAGTACTTC,NA,TRBV6-5,once,TRBJ2-7
CASSVAGDSGNTIYF,TGTGCCAGCAGCGTCGCTGGGGATTCTGGAAACACCATATATTTT,NA,TRBV28,NA,TRBJ1-3
CASSLKRATSGGTETQYF,TGTGCCAGCAGCCTTAAACGGGCAACTAGCGGGGGTACGGAGACCCAGTACTTC,TRBD2,TRBV3-1,NA,TRBJ2-5
CASSSYRGPSQETQYF,TGTGCCAGCAGCTCCTACAGGGGGCCATCCCAAGAGACCCAGTACTTC,TRBD1,TRBV12-3/TRBV12-4,few,TRBJ2-5
CASSLERALGANVLTF,TGCGCCAGCAGCTTGGAGAGGGCTCTCGGGGCCAACGTCCTGACTTTC,NA,TRBV5-1,NA,TRBJ2-6
CASSLSAESGDTQYF,TGTGCCAGCAGTTTGTCCGCGGAATCGGGAGATACGCAGTATTTT,NA,TRBV28,NA,TRBJ2-3
CASSLAGEGGGYTF,TGTGCCAGCAGTCTCGCCGGAGAGGGAGGTGGCTACACCTTC,NA,TRBV6-5,NA,TRBJ1-2
CASSLLSISGGETYNEQFF,TGCGCCAGCAGCCTCCTATCGATTAGCGGGGGGGAGACCTACAATGAGCAGTTCTTC,TRBD2,TRBV9,NA,TRBJ2-1
CSPRAGNTGELFF,TGCAGCCCTAGGGCCGGGAACACCGGGGAGCTGTTTTTT,NA,TRBV20-1,NA,TRBJ2-2
CASSYSPAGGVGTDTQYF,TGTGCCAGCAGTTACTCTCCAGCGGGGGGTGTCGGCACAGATACGCAGTATTTT,TRBD2,TRBV6-2/TRBV6-3,few,TRBJ2-3
CASRYRGTNTEAFF,TGTGCCAGCCGATACAGGGGGACGAACACTGAAGCTTTCTTT,TRBD1,TRBV7-2,few,TRBJ1-1
CASSSWQGREQYF,TGTGCCAGCAGTTCGTGGCAGGGGCGCGAGCAGTACTTC,NA,TRBV6-5,few,TRBJ2-7